The sample holds a few counts of the clone carrying this TCR beta chain. Authors' data handling: Amplification from reference gene primers served as the basis for estimated nucleated cell counts. The protocol was immunoSEQ multiplex PCR, while the TCRdb copy is restricted to in-frame clones and leaves out a portion. The V and J calls and clone size are taken from that table; D and trimming were inferred from the DNA. The sample holds fewer than 110,000 clones, roughly 87% seen once. The data originate from a study of blood T cell repertoires in COVID-19. Study-wide context: PBMCs, B-cell-depleted T cells, or T cells provided the cDNA or gDNA that made up the material.

Trimming pared 3 bases from V and 1 base from J, leaving 10 bases between. The CDR3 contains 14 residues. Germline loops: CDR1 SGHRS, CDR2 YFSETQ. The rearrangement uses TRBV5-1 and TRBJ2-5, with D possibly TRBD2 on 6 matching bases. The sample taken for sequencing was peripheral blood. The clonotype comes from a human donor in a cohort sampled during active COVID-19. In nucleotides, the CDR3 is TGCGCCAGCAGCTATCACGGGAGCCAAGAGACCCAGTACTTC. It is translated as CASSYHGSQETQYF.